What follows describes a single T cell receptor beta chain. The data belong to a study of T-cell memory formation after mild COVID-19. V shed 2 bases, J shed 1 base, and the junction held 9 bases outside the gene matches. The CDR3 extends over 17 amino acids. The germline V gene has CDR1 SNHLY and CDR2 FYNNEI. MiXCR was run by TCRdb on the 5' RACE reads, yielding one entry per CDR3 protein. This table has hundreds of thousands of distinct CDR3 sequences, roughly 23% appearing once. Sequencing input: PBMCs or a T cell subset sorted from them (not recorded which). The TCR originated in an adult woman who had mild COVID-19 (a few samples of this study predate the infection). Cell type and time point are not known. This chain uses TRBV2 with TRBJ2-3; 7 nucleotides align to TRBD2. The chain's CDR3 is CASSELRLAVRTDTQYF. CDR3 nucleotides: TGTGCCAGCAGTGAACTAAGGCTAGCGGTCCGCACAGATACGCAGTATTTT.